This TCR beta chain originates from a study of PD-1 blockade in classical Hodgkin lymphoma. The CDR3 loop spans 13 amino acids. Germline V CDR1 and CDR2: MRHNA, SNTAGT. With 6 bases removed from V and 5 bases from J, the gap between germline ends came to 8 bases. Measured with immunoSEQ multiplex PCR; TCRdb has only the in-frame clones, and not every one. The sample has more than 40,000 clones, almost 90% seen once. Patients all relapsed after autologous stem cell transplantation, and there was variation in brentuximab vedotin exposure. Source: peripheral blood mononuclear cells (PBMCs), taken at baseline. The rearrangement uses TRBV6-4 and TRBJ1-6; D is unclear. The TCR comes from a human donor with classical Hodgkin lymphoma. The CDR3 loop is CASSEEDNSPLHF. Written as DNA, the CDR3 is TGTGCCAGCAGCGAGGAGGATAATTCACCCCTCCACTTT.